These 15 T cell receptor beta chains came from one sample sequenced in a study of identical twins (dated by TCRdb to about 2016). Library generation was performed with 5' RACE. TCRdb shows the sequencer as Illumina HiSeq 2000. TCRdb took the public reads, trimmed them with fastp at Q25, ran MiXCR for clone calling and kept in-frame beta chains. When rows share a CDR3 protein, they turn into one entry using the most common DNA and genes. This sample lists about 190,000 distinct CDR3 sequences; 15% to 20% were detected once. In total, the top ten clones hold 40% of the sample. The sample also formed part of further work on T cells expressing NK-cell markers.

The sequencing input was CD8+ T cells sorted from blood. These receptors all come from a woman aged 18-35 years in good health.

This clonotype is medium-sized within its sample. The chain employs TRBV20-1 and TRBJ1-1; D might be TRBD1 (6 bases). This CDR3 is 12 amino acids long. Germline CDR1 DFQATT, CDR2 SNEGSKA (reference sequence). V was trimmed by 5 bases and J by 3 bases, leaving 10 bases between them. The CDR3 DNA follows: TGCAGTGCTGAGAGGACAGACACTGAAGCTTTCTTT. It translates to CSAERTDTEAFF.

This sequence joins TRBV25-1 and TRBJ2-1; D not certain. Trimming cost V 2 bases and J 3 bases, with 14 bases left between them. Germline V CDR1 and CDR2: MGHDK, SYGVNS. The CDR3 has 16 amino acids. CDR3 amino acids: CASSERKTYLYNEQFF. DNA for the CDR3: TGTGCCAGCAGTGAAAGGAAGACTTACCTCTACAATGAGCAGTTCTTC.

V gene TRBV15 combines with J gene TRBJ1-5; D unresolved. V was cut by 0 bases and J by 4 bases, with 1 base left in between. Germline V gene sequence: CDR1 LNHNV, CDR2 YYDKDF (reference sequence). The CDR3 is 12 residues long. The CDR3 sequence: CATSRENQPQHF. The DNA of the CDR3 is TGTGCCACCAGCAGAGAGAATCAGCCCCAGCATTTT.

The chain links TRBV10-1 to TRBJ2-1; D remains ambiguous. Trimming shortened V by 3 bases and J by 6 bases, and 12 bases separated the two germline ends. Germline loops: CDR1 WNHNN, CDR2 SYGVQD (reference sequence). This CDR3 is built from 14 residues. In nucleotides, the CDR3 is TGCGCCAGCAGTGATGGAGCGATAGGCAATGAGCAGTTCTTC. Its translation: CASSDGAIGNEQFF.

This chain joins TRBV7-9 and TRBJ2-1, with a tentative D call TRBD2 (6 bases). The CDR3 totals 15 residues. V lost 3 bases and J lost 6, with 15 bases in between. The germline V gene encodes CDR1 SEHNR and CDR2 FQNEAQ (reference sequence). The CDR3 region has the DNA TGTGCCAGCAGCTTTAGTACTAGCTCCCCCAATGAGCAGTTCTTC. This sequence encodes CASSFSTSSPNEQFF.

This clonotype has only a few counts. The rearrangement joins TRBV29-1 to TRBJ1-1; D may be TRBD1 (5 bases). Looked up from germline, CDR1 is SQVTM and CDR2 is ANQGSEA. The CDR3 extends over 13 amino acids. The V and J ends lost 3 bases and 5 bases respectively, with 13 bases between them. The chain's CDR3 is CSVDGGIGTEAFF. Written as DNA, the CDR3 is TGCAGCGTTGATGGGGGGATTGGGACTGAAGCTTTCTTT.

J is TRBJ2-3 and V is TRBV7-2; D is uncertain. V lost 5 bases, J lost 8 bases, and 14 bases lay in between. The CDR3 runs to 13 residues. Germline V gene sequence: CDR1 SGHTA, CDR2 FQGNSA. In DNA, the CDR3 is TGTGCCAGCAGCCCTGGGCCGTCGGTTACGCAGTATTTT. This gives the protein CASSPGPSVTQYF.

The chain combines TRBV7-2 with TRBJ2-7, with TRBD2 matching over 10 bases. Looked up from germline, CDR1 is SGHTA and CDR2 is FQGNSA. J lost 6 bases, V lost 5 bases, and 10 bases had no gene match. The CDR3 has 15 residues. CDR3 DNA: TGTGCCAGCAGCGATGTTGGGCTAGCGGGAGTCGAGCAGTACTTC. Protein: CASSDVGLAGVEQYF.

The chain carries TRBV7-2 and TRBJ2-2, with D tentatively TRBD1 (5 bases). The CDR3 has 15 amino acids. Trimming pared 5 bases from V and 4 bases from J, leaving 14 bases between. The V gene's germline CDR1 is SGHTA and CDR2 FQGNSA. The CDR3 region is CASSVGVPTTGELFF. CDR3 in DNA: TGTGCCAGCAGCGTAGGGGTCCCAACCACCGGGGAGCTGTTTTTT.

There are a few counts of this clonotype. CDR3 DNA: TGTGCCAGCACCGGGAGGGGAAATGAGCAGTTCTTC. It translates to CASTGRGNEQFF. V is TRBV12-3 or TRBV12-4 and J is TRBJ2-1, with 8 nucleotides matching TRBD2. The junction had 3 bases not matched to a gene; V was cut back by 7 bases and J by 7 bases. CDR3 length: 12 amino acids.

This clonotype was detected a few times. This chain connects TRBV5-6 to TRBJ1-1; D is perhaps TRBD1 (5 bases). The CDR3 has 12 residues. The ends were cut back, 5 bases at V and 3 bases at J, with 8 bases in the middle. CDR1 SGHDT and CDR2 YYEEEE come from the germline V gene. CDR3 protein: CASRTRDTEAFF. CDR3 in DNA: TGTGCCAGCAGGACCAGGGACACTGAAGCTTTCTTT.

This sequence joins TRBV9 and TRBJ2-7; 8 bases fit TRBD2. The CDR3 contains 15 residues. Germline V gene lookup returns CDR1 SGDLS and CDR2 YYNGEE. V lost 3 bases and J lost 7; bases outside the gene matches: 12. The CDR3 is CASSAGLAGLGEQYF. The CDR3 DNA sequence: TGTGCCAGCAGCGCCGGACTAGCCGGGTTGGGGGAGCAGTACTTC.

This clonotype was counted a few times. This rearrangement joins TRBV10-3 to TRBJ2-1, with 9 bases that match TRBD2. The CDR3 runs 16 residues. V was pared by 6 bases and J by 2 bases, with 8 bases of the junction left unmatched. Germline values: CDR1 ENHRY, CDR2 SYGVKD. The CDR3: CAIRDPSGATYNEQFF. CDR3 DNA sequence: TGTGCCATCAGAGATCCTAGCGGGGCGACCTACAATGAGCAGTTCTTC.

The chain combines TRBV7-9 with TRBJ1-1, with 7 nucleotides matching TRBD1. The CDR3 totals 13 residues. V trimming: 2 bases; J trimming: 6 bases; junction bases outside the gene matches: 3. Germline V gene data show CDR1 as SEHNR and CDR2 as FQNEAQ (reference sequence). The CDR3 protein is CASSLTGVPEAFF. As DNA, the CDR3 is TGTGCCAGCAGCTTAACAGGGGTCCCTGAAGCTTTCTTT.

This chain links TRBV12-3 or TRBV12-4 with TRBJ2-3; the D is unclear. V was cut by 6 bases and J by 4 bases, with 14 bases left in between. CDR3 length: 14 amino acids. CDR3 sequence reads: CASSSTDRADTQYF. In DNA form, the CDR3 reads TGTGCCAGCAGCTCGACGGACCGGGCAGATACGCAGTATTTT.